Listed here are 5 T cell receptor beta chains from one sample, sequenced in a study of beta chain features in type 1 diabetes listed by TCRdb under 2018. What the study reported, not specific to this receptor: In all four CD4+ subsets, TCRB CDR3 length was moderately but significantly shorter in type 1 diabetes patients.

These receptors have no identified antigens. The library was built by means of the immunoSEQ multiplex PCR assay. The entire isolated RNA was reverse transcribed using the High Capacity cDNA Reverse Transcription Kit, and thus expressed TCRB transcripts were sequenced. Drawn from immuneACCESS, this table holds only the in-frame rearrangements with V and J called that TCRdb kept. Clones are partly lost; checked studies trace under half to an unresolved V gene and leave the rest unexplained. This sample lists approximately 100,000 clones; under 30% were detected once. Of the sample, more than 0.5% is held by the ten largest clones. The sequencing input was central memory CD4+ T cells from blood. These receptors were obtained from a woman aged 18-29 years with type 1 diabetes.

J is TRBJ1-1 and V is TRBV30; TRBD1 is a possible D gene (6 bases). Germline V gives CDR1 GTSNPN, CDR2 SVGIG (reference sequence). With 5 bases removed from V and 4 bases from J, the gap between germline ends came to 17 bases. This CDR3 has 14 residues. The CDR3 DNA follows: TGTGCCTGGCTGGGCATCGGACAGCCCACTGAAGCTTTCTTT. Translated, it gives CAWLGIGQPTEAFF.

This clone has just a few counts. The V call is TRBV28, the J call TRBJ2-3; 9 bases fit TRBD1. The CDR3 totals 17 residues. Germline V gene data show CDR1 as MDHEN and CDR2 as SYDVKM. Trimming took 6 bases from V and 8 from J; bases not matched to a gene: 18. DNA of the CDR3: TGTGCCAGCAGCGCGATTGTCGCGGACAGGGGACTGGGTACGCAGTATTTT. This encodes CASSAIVADRGLGTQYF.

This clone was seen more than once but under ten times. V and J are TRBV14 and TRBJ2-1, with 14 bases lining up with TRBD2. Losses at the gene ends were 4 bases for V and 6 bases for J; bases not matched to a gene: 11. The CDR3 length is 18 residues. From germline, CDR1 is SGHDN and CDR2 FVKESK. CDR3 in DNA: TGTGCCAGCAGCCCGGGACTAGCGGGAGTCCGGCGTGTCAATGAGCAGTTCTTC. Protein product: CASSPGLAGVRRVNEQFF.

This clone turned up a few times. The chain employs TRBV29-1 and TRBJ1-1; TRBD1 matches at 9 bases. This CDR3 contains 14 residues. J was trimmed by 5 bases and V by 6 bases; bases with no gene match: 10. Germline V lookup: CDR1 SQVTM, CDR2 ANQGSEA. CDR3 DNA sequence: TGCAGCGTACCCCCTCGGACAGGGGCGACTGAAGCTTTCTTT. It specifies CSVPPRTGATEAFF.

V is TRBV28 and J is TRBJ2-3, with D maybe TRBD2 (6 bases). The CDR3 is made up of 12 amino acids. In germline, CDR1 is MDHEN, CDR2 SYDVKM. The CDR3 here is CISGVGTDTQYF. The CDR3 DNA reads as TGTATTTCGGGAGTAGGGACAGATACGCAGTATTTT. The variable domain in full, completed from reference TRBV28 and TRBJ2-3, reads DVKVTQSSRYLVKRTGEKVFLECVQDMDHENMFWYRQDPGLGLRLIYFSYDVKMKEKGDIPEGYSVSREKKERFSLILESASTNQTSMYLCISGVGTDTQYFGPGTRLTVL.